This record covers a single TCR beta chain. Its binding antigen is unknown. Per-nucleotide qualities are absent, and no much larger clonotype sits a single base away. The data derive from a study of blood T cell repertoires in COVID-19 (dated by TCRdb to 2018 to 2021). Regarding the complete study: Samples from collaborators originated in the United States, Italy and Spain and spanned both the acute and convalescent phases of COVID-19. A de-identified subject ID, COVID-19 status, age in years and sex were almost always included in the sample metadata. The prospective study material was composed of cDNA or gDNA derived from T cells, B-cell-depleted T cells, or PBMCs. The repertoires were released in a freely available public database intended as a resource for research on the immune response to SARS-CoV-2. The dataset comprised deeply sampled blood TCRbeta repertoires from subjects exposed to, actively infected with, or recovered from COVID-19. Where available, HLA class I and class II types were obtained from metadata supplied by the sample provider rather than from assay-based typing. The samples were drawn from two sources: the first 160 participants of the ongoing ImmuneRACE study, and 1,200 or so subjects contributed by 6 global collaborators.

Summary of the overall study and its limitations: The amount of clinical and demographic metadata varied by source and participant and was provided uncurated.

From V the trimming removes 4 bases and from J it removes 8 bases, while the gene matches leave 9 bases of the junction unaccounted for. CDR1 and CDR2 were assigned from the germline V gene as SGHRS and YFSETQ. The CDR3 runs 15 amino acids, cysteine and phenylalanine included. The only DNA kept is the CDR3, 45 bases in frame from the first base. TCRbeta CDR3 regions were amplified from genomic DNA using the immunoSEQ Assay, a bias-controlled multiplex PCR. The original methods were these. The number of nucleated cells in each sample was estimated from the amplification of reference gene primers within the assay. To quantify the absolute abundance of each unique TCRbeta CDR3 rearrangement, sequence reads were collapsed and filtered. For each sample, productive Simpson clonality was calculated as the square root of Simpson's diversity index over productive rearrangements. TCRdb's version of the immuneACCESS table is confined to in-frame rearrangements and falls short of the full clone set. An unresolved V gene accounts for under half of the shortfall where checked; the remainder is of unknown origin. That table furnishes V, J and clone size, whereas the DNA furnished D and trimming. The sample table lists 180,000 or so clones, around 87% of them with a count of one. Approximately 2.9% of the sample rests with the top ten.

The collaborating institutions used their own protocols to collect whole blood in K2EDTA tubes. For TCRbeta analysis, collaborators shipped samples as frozen whole blood, isolated PBMCs, or DNA extracted from either of those sample types. The chain couples TRBV5-1 to TRBJ1-4, with 9 junctional bases fitting TRBD1. Sequenced material: peripheral blood. This clonotype originated in a woman aged 30 to 39 with active or convalescent COVID-19. Read as DNA, the sequence is TGCGCCAGCAGCGGGACCGGGACAGGGTCCGAAAAACTGTTTTTT. Translated, it reads CASSGTGTGSEKLFF.